This paragraph covers one T cell receptor (beta chain) sequence. Its antigen is still unknown. Per the germline V gene, CDR1 is MNHNY and CDR2 is SVGAGI (reference sequence). V lost 6 bases to trimming and J lost 6 bases; unmatched junction nucleotides: 6. This CDR3 spans 14 amino acids. These data come from a study of T cell responses to AZD1222 COVID-19 vaccine. Study outcomes and limitations: Only six people who got AZD1222 tested seropositive at baseline.

The assay was immunoSEQ multiplex PCR, and TCRdb's table has in-frame clones only and misses some. The sample lists 130,000 or so clones; about 89% were seen once. The specimen comprised peripheral blood, sampled on day 0 of AZD1222 vaccination. This clonotype was sampled from an adult in good health. The chain recombines TRBV6-6 with TRBJ2-5; the match to TRBD1 covers 11 bases. The CDR3 DNA reads TGTGCCAGCAGCAACGGACAGGGGGCGAAGACCCAGTACTTC. Translated, it gives CASSNGQGAKTQYF.